This T cell receptor (beta chain) was documented in a study of T cell repertoires in aging, cancer and after chemotherapy. Study-level information: Donors were grouped into six age bands spanning 30 or younger through 70 or older. Study findings and constraints: In healthy donors, age-related TCR diversity loss mainly reflected lost richness. Untreated cancer patients had significantly lower blood TCR diversity than age-matched healthy donors.

Multiplex touch-down PCR with TRB-A/B primers amplified rearranged V-D-J TRB sequences. TCRdb called the multiplex PCR reads again in MiXCR, with one record for every CDR3 protein. Of just over 1,500 distinct CDR3 sequences in the sample, 20% to 25% are singletons; the top ten hold 42%. On this clonotype itself: Its antigen is not identified.

Germline V gives CDR1 SGHTA, CDR2 FQGNSA. J gave up 2 bases and V 4 bases, and 5 bases lay outside the gene matches. This CDR3 region has 14 residues. TCR beta rearrangements were amplified from peripheral blood genomic DNA. The receptor was derived from a human donor with a solid tumor. The specimen sequenced was blood. This rearrangement joins TRBV7-2 to TRBJ2-7; 7 bases align to TRBD2. The CDR3 DNA reads TGTGCCAGCAGCTCCAACCGGGAGGCCTACGAGCAGTACTTC. Protein sequence: CASSSNREAYEQYF. Filled out from reference TRBV7-2 and TRBJ2-7, the complete variable domain reads GAGVSQSPSNKVTEKGKDVELRCDPISGHTALYWYRQSLGQGLEFLIYFQGNSAPDKSGLPSDRFSAERTGGSVSTLTIQRTQQEDSAVYLCASSSNREAYEQYFGPGTRLTVT.